A selection of T cell receptor beta chains follows, all from one sample in a study of cytomegalovirus exposure and HLA in healthy donors. Only in-frame clones appear in the TCRdb table, and some are missing; sequencing was by immunoSEQ multiplex PCR. The sample carries about 130,000 clones, roughly 79% recorded once. Sequenced input: PBMCs. Receptor source: a man aged 18 to 29 in good health and CMV-seronegative. The conserved cysteine and the conserved F or W are not part of the CDR3 here. D genes are given only for firm matches. The size of a clone is reported for some rows only, either as once, few or many, or as a class for expanded clones.

clone_size j_call d_call v_call cdr3_aa
NA TRBJ2-2 NA TRBV4-1 ASSPFGDTGELF
NA TRBJ2-1 NA TRBV7-8 ASMNNRRLDNEQF
NA TRBJ2-5 NA TRBV6-5 ASSYSTAGIGETQY
NA TRBJ1-5 NA TRBV5-1 ASSLEGEPQH
once TRBJ1-2 TRBD1 TRBV4-2 ASSQDRRTGSYGYT
NA TRBJ2-7 NA TRBV7-2 ASSLRTASSYEQY
few TRBJ2-1 NA TRBV13 ASSSQRAYNEQF
NA TRBJ1-5 TRBD1 TRBV7-9 ASSTTGLPISPQH
NA TRBJ2-5 NA TRBV15 ATSREVLTQETQY
NA TRBJ1-5 NA TRBV6-5 ASGFYSNQPQH
NA TRBJ2-1 NA TRBV12-5 ASGLVQRGFVIAYNEQF
few TRBJ2-3 NA TRBV10-3 AISEGRTSTDTQY